This T cell receptor beta chain was sequenced in a study of beta chain features in type 1 diabetes. Study observations and caveats: Diminished insertions and augmented deletions at VDJ junctions characterized type 1 diabetes patients.

As to this clone: What it binds is unknown.

Reverse transcription of all isolated RNA meant that expressed TCRB transcripts were sequenced. Generated by immunoSEQ multiplex PCR, the TCRdb table keeps only in-frame clones and is missing some. Here the sample spans approximately 340,000 clones, less than 15% being singletons. The source of this sequence is a woman aged 18-29 years in good health. What was sequenced was naive CD4+ T cells from blood.

CDR3 protein: CASSFRTGWNTEAFF. CDR3 bases: TGTGCCAGCAGTTTTAGGACAGGATGGAACACTGAAGCTTTCTTT. The chain has TRBV27 and TRBJ1-1, with 7 bases fitting TRBD1. The length of the CDR3 is 15 residues. Germline trimming cut 3 bases from V and 1 base from J; bases unmatched to any gene: 5. Germline V gives CDR1 MNHEY, CDR2 SMNVEV (reference sequence).